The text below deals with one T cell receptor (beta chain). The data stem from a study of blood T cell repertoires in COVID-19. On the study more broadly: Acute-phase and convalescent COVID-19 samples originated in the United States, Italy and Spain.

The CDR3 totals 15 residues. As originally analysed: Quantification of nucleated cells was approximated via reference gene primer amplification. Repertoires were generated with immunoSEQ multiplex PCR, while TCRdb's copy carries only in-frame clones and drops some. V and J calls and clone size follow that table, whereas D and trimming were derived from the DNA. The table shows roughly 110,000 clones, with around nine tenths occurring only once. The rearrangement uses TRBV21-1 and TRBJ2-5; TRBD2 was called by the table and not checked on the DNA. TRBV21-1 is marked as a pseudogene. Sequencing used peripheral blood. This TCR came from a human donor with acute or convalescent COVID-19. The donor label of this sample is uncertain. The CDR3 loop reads CASSPKPGGQETQYF. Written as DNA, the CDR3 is TGTGCCAGCAGCCCCAAACCGGGGGGTCAAGAGACCCAGTACTTC.